This TCR beta chain was documented in a study of neoadjuvant anti-PD-1 for oral cavity cancer. CDR3 length: 18 residues. The germline V gene encodes CDR1 SGHTA and CDR2 FQGNSA. The J segment lost 5 bases and the V segment lost 4 bases, leaving 10 bases of the junction unmatched. Most tumor samples had roughly 4.4 ug input DNA in two replicates. The table came from immunoSEQ multiplex PCR; TCRdb's copy has only in-frame clones and leaves some out. The repertoire holds 10,000 or so clones, with approximately 61% as singletons. The rearrangement links TRBV7-2 to TRBJ2-1, with 14 bases matching TRBD2. The receptor was derived from a person aged 35 to 85 with oral cavity squamous cell carcinoma. Sequencing was performed on tumor tissue, taken before nivolumab (anti-PD-1) treatment. The DNA of the CDR3 is TGTGCCAGCAGCTCCGATCCGGGACTAGCGGGAGCTAACAATGAGCAGTTCTTC. Protein: CASSSDPGLAGANNEQFF.